These 22 T cell receptor beta chains were sequenced from one sample in a study of blood T cell repertoires in COVID-19. Only in-frame clones appear in the TCRdb table, and some are missing; sequencing was by immunoSEQ multiplex PCR. The table lists 200,000 to 300,000 clones, about 90% of them singletons, with 6% to 9% in the top ten. Sequenced input: peripheral blood. The receptors stem from a man between 60 and 75 years old who had recovered from COVID-19.

V is TRBV11-2 and J is TRBJ2-1; 8 bases fit TRBD2. This CDR3 is 16 amino acids long. Trimming took 7 bases from V and 4 from J; bases not matched to a gene: 12. The germline CDR1 and CDR2 sequences are SGHAT and FQNNGV. For the CDR3, the DNA is TGTGCCAGCACCCCGAGGGGGACGGGGGGGTACAATGAGCAGTTCTTC. Protein product: CASTPRGTGGYNEQFF.

This chain uses TRBV6-5 with TRBJ2-7; D is possibly TRBD1 (6 bases). The CDR3 runs 13 residues. Germline loops: CDR1 MNHEY, CDR2 SVGAGI. V gave up 5 bases and J gave up 4 bases, with 12 bases separating them. CDR3 loop: CASSPTGYYEQYF. The CDR3, as DNA: TGTGCCAGCAGTCCAACAGGGTATTACGAGCAGTACTTC.

V is TRBV7-7 and J is TRBJ2-1; 9 nucleotides align to TRBD2. This CDR3 has 16 residues. Losses at the gene ends were 1 base for V and 2 bases for J; bases not matched to a gene: 3. Germline CDR1 reads SSHAT; CDR2 reads FNYEAQ (reference sequence). The CDR3: CASSLDASGAYNEQFF. CDR3 nucleotides: TGTGCCAGCAGCTTAGATGCTAGCGGGGCCTACAATGAGCAGTTCTTC.

The CDR3 sequence is CASRTDRAGELFF. As DNA, the CDR3 is TGTGCCAGCAGAACCGACAGGGCCGGGGAGCTGTTTTTT. The V and J genes are TRBV6-5 and TRBJ2-2; TRBD1 aligns across 7 bases. V lost 6 bases to trimming and J lost 6 bases; unmatched junction nucleotides: 4. This CDR3 has 13 residues. Germline V lookup: CDR1 MNHEY, CDR2 SVGAGI.

Remarks on this clone: Additional DNA sequences in this sample encode the identical CDR3. The gene calls are TRBV2 and TRBJ1-1, with D perhaps TRBD1 (6 bases). Trimming took off 7 bases at V and 0 bases at J, with 9 bases between the two ends. Germline V gene sequence: CDR1 SNHLY, CDR2 FYNNEI. The CDR3 runs to 13 residues. CDR3 sequence (DNA): TGTGCCAGCACCTGGACAGTGAACACTGAAGCTTTCTTT. The encoded protein is CASTWTVNTEAFF.

The CDR3 region is CASSLEGTGNNEQFF. CDR3 DNA sequence: TGCGCCAGCAGCTTGGAGGGGACAGGGAACAATGAGCAGTTCTTC. The chain employs TRBV5-1 and TRBJ2-1; 9 bases line up with TRBD1. V was pared by 0 bases and J by 5 bases, with 3 bases of the junction left unmatched. The CDR3 loop spans 15 amino acids. Germline values: CDR1 SGHRS, CDR2 YFSETQ. The complete variable domain, with remaining parts taken from reference TRBV5-1 and TRBJ2-1, reads KAGVTQTPRYLIKTRGQQVTLSCSPISGHRSVSWYQQTPGQGLQFLFEYFSETQRNKGNFPGRFSGRQFSNSRSEMNVSTLELGDSALYLCASSLEGTGNNEQFFGPGTRLTVL.

The rearrangement links TRBV7-9 to TRBJ2-3, with D perhaps TRBD2 (6 bases). Trimming removed 2 bases at V and 1 base at J, with 13 bases between. The CDR3 spans 16 residues. Germline CDR1 SEHNR, CDR2 FQNEAQ (reference sequence). The CDR3 coding sequence is TGTGCCAGCAGCTTAACATCAACGGGGGGCACAGATACGCAGTATTTT. It specifies CASSLTSTGGTDTQYF.

This clone was seen a few times. The rearrangement joins TRBV4-2 to TRBJ2-1, with 9 bases matching TRBD2. CDR3 length: 16 amino acids. V shed 1 base, J shed 6 bases, and the junction held 7 bases outside the gene matches. Germline CDR1 reads LGHNA; CDR2 reads YNFKEQ. The CDR3 loop is CASSQGGGADINEQFF. For the CDR3, the DNA is TGTGCCAGCAGCCAAGGCGGGGGGGCCGATATCAATGAGCAGTTCTTC.

The chain uses TRBV5-1 and TRBJ2-3; D possibly corresponds to TRBD2 (7 bases). The germline V gene has CDR1 SGHRS and CDR2 YFSETQ. The CDR3 is 16 residues long. V dropped 1 base and J dropped 2 bases, with 14 bases sitting between them. In nucleotides, the CDR3 is TGCGCCAGCAGCTTGTTGGGGGGGCGGGTCACAGATACGCAGTATTTT. Translation gives CASSLLGGRVTDTQYF.

V usage is TRBV7-2 and J usage is TRBJ1-3; possibly TRBD1 for D (5 bases). Germline V CDR1 and CDR2: SGHTA, FQGNSA. The V gene lost 5 bases and the J gene lost 4 bases, with 15 bases spanning the gap. The CDR3 is 15 amino acids. The CDR3 here is CASSPRVLSGNTIYF. DNA for the CDR3: TGTGCCAGCAGCCCCAGGGTCCTCTCGGGAAACACCATATATTTT.

The chain recombines TRBV3-1 (or the pseudogene TRBV3-2) with TRBJ1-5, with a possible D match to TRBD1 (5 bases). The CDR3 is 14 residues long. V was cut by 4 bases and J by 7 bases, with 14 bases left in between. Germline assignment: CDR1 LGHDT and CDR2 YNNKEL (reference sequence). The CDR3 DNA follows: TGTGCCAGCAGCCGAGAAGGGGTACGCCAGCCCCAGCATTTT. Its protein is CASSREGVRQPQHF.

The chain recombines TRBV5-1 with TRBJ1-5; D is possibly TRBD1 (6 bases). Between the trimmed V and J ends, which lost 0 bases and 0 bases, there was a span of 7 bases. Germline V gene sequence: CDR1 SGHRS, CDR2 YFSETQ. The CDR3 covers 15 residues. The CDR3 loop reads CASSLGTVSNQPQHF. CDR3 nucleotides: TGCGCCAGCAGCTTGGGGACAGTTAGCAATCAGCCCCAGCATTTT. The variable domain in full, with the rest retrieved from reference TRBV5-1 and TRBJ1-5, is KAGVTQTPRYLIKTRGQQVTLSCSPISGHRSVSWYQQTPGQGLQFLFEYFSETQRNKGNFPGRFSGRQFSNSRSEMNVSTLELGDSALYLCASSLGTVSNQPQHFGDGTRLSIL.

V is TRBV2 and J is TRBJ1-6; 11 bases fit TRBD1. CDR3 length: 16 residues. Germline V lookup: CDR1 SNHLY, CDR2 FYNNEI. The V segment lost 2 bases and the J segment 9 bases; nucleotides outside the gene matches: 6. Here the CDR3 reads CASSESGTGGGSPLHF. CDR3 nucleotides: TGTGCCAGCAGTGAATCCGGGACAGGGGGTGGTTCACCCCTCCACTTT.

This chain uses TRBV7-9 with TRBJ2-2; 9 nucleotides agree with TRBD1. J was trimmed by 5 bases and V by 3 bases; bases with no gene match: 4. The CDR3 length is 15 residues. CDR1 and CDR2 (germline): SEHNR, FQNEAQ (reference sequence). The CDR3: CASSLDRGGTGELFF. The CDR3 region has the DNA TGTGCCAGCAGCTTGGACAGGGGAGGGACCGGGGAGCTGTTTTTT.

The genes are TRBV18 and TRBJ1-1; a possible D gene is TRBD1 (5 bases). Trimming took 4 bases from V and 1 from J, leaving 7 bases between them. The CDR3 covers 13 residues. Germline values: CDR1 KGHSH, CDR2 LQKENI. This chain's CDR3 is CASSLTANTEAFF. CDR3 bases: TGTGCCAGCTCACTGACAGCGAACACTGAAGCTTTCTTT.

The count of this clone is one. The chain uses TRBV2 and TRBJ1-4; D gene uncertain. From germline, CDR1 is SNHLY and CDR2 FYNNEI. CDR3 size: 14 residues. The germline V and J ends were trimmed by 7 bases and 7 bases, with 16 bases remaining between them. Here the CDR3 reads CASIRSTGGEKLFF. The CDR3 DNA reads as TGTGCCAGCATCCGGTCCACCGGAGGTGAAAAACTGTTTTTT.

The sample holds one count of this clone. The chain combines TRBV5-1 with TRBJ1-1; 8 bases are a match to TRBD1. Germline values: CDR1 SGHRS, CDR2 YFSETQ. V shed 4 bases, J shed 1 base, and the junction held 15 bases outside the gene matches. This CDR3 has 18 residues. The DNA for the CDR3 is TGCGCCAGCAGCGACCCTCAGGGGGCATTTACCGGGAACACTGAAGCTTTCTTT. This translates into CASSDPQGAFTGNTEAFF.

J is TRBJ2-7 and V is TRBV10-3; 7 nucleotides match TRBD1. The CDR3 is made up of 13 amino acids. Germline CDR1 reads ENHRY; CDR2 reads SYGVKD. V gave up 6 bases and J gave up 6 bases; unmatched junction bases: 8. DNA for the CDR3: TGTGCCATCAGAGGGGACAGCCGGGGCGAGCAGTACTTC. This gives the protein CAIRGDSRGEQYF.

In the case of this clone: Different DNA sequences within this sample yield the same CDR3. The chain joins TRBV5-1 to TRBJ1-1; 9 bases map to TRBD1. Germline CDR1 SGHRS, CDR2 YFSETQ. The CDR3 has 15 residues. V lost 4 bases, J lost 4 bases, and 8 bases stayed unmatched. The CDR3 is CASSVTGGWGTEAFF. The CDR3 DNA sequence: TGCGCCAGCAGCGTGACAGGGGGGTGGGGCACTGAAGCTTTCTTT.

The rearrangement uses TRBV7-6 and TRBJ1-1; 10 bases line up with TRBD1. The CDR3 has 15 residues. V shed 5 bases, J shed 0 bases, and the junction held 3 bases outside the gene matches. Germline V gives CDR1 SGHVS, CDR2 FNYEAQ. The CDR3 region has the DNA TGTGCCAGCAGCGCGGACAGGGGGATGAACACTGAAGCTTTCTTT. Translating it yields CASSADRGMNTEAFF.

The gene calls are TRBV30 and TRBJ1-2, with 7 nucleotides matching TRBD1. This CDR3 spans 12 amino acids. Losses at the gene ends were 1 base for V and 7 bases for J; bases not matched to a gene: 3. Germline CDR1 is GTSNPN and CDR2 is SVGIG (reference sequence). CDR3 sequence (DNA): TGTGCCTGGAGTGGAGGGGGCGGTGGCTACACCTTC. It codes for CAWSGGGGGYTF.

CDR3 DNA: TGTGCCAGCAGCCCTCAGCGGGGGGTAGACACTGAAGCTTTCTTT. It encodes CASSPQRGVDTEAFF. The J gene is TRBJ1-1, the V gene TRBV5-4; TRBD1 might be the D (5 bases). The CDR3 consists of 15 residues. The germline V and J ends were trimmed by 4 bases and 3 bases, with 16 bases remaining between them. The germline V gene encodes CDR1 SGHNT and CDR2 YYREEE (reference sequence). The whole variable domain, remainder taken from reference TRBV5-4 and TRBJ1-1, is ETGVTQSPTHLIKTRGQQVTLRCSSQSGHNTVSWYQQALGQGPQFIFQYYREEENGRGNFPPRFSGLQFPNYSSELNVNALELDDSALYLCASSPQRGVDTEAFFGQGTRLTVV.